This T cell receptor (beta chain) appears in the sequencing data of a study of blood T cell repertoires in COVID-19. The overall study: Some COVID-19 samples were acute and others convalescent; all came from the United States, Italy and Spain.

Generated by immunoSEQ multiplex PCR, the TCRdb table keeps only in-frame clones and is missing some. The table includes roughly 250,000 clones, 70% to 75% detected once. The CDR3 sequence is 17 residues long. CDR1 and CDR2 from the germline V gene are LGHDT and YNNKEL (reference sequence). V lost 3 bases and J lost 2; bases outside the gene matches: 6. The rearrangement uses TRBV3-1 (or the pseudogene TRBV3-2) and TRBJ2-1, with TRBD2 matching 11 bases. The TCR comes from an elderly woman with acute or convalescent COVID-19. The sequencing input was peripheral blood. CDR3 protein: CASSHRRSGGAYNEQFF. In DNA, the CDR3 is TGTGCCAGCAGCCACAGACGTAGCGGGGGGGCCTACAATGAGCAGTTCTTC.